The clone carrying this TCR beta chain appeared a few times. Its target is not known. Trimming took off 2 bases at V and 0 bases at J, with 10 bases between the two ends. Germline V gene lookup returns CDR1 MNHEY and CDR2 SMNVEV (reference sequence). The CDR3 loop spans 16 amino acids. Each CDR3 protein gets one entry after TCRdb re-called the reads with MiXCR. This repertoire shows some 310,000 distinct CDR3 sequences, 25% found once; its top ten account for less than 15%. This record belongs to a study of T cell repertoires in cytomegalovirus infection. Study background: Public TCR beta signatures indicated both CMV infection and matching HLA type.

Findings and limits, study-wide: In two of eight donors, the top clonotype was HLA-C-restricted CMV-specific.

The chain uses TRBV27 and TRBJ2-2; D possibly corresponds to TRBD1 (5 bases). The material sequenced was cultured PBMCs, taken from culture after CMV antigen stimulation. This clonotype originated in a human donor in good health (CMV status not recorded). Some clones in this sample may be carry-over from other donors' samples. CDR3 amino acids: CASSLRTLPNTGELFF. CDR3 in DNA: TGTGCCAGCAGTTTAAGGACACTCCCGAACACCGGGGAGCTGTTTTTT.